This is a list of T cell receptor beta chains from one sample in a study of CD8 T cells in ankylosing spondylitis. TCRdb independently ran MiXCR on the 5' RACE reads; one entry per CDR3 protein. The table has about 240,000 distinct CDR3 sequences, around 7.8% seen once. The sequenced material came from blood, either unsorted or a sorted T cell fraction (not recorded which). Receptors originate from a male donor with ankylosing spondylitis or in good health (not recorded which). Both conserved end residues are part of each CDR3. The order of the fields is CDR3 length, D gene, J gene, clone size, V gene, CDR3 protein, CDR3 DNA. A D gene is named only where the DNA matches it firmly. Part of the rows lack a size; the others show once, few, many or a class for expanded clones.

CDR3 length: 15; D gene: NA; J gene: TRBJ1-1; clone size: many; V gene: TRBV12-3/TRBV12-4; CDR3 protein: CASSLSPDGHTEAFF; CDR3 DNA: TGTGCCAGCAGTTTGTCACCGGACGGCCACACTGAAGCTTTCTTT
CDR3 length: 15; D gene: TRBD1; J gene: TRBJ1-6; clone size: many; V gene: TRBV19; CDR3 protein: CASSIYRGGGSPLHF; CDR3 DNA: TGTGCCAGTAGTATCTACAGGGGCGGGGGATCACCCCTCCACTTT
CDR3 length: 15; D gene: NA; J gene: TRBJ2-7; clone size: NA; V gene: TRBV4-3; CDR3 protein: CASSQDRWGNYEQYF; CDR3 DNA: TGCGCCAGCAGCCAAGATAGGTGGGGGAACTACGAGCAGTACTTC
CDR3 length: 13; D gene: TRBD1; J gene: TRBJ2-7; clone size: NA; V gene: TRBV30; CDR3 protein: CAWSVGQNYEQYF; CDR3 DNA: TGTGCCTGGAGTGTGGGACAGAATTACGAGCAGTACTTC
CDR3 length: 15; D gene: NA; J gene: TRBJ1-4; clone size: many; V gene: TRBV6-1; CDR3 protein: CASSRLPATNEKLFF; CDR3 DNA: TGTGCCAGCAGTCGCCTCCCGGCAACTAATGAAAAACTGTTTTTT
CDR3 length: 13; D gene: NA; J gene: TRBJ1-2; clone size: NA; V gene: TRBV7-2; CDR3 protein: CASSFQGTVGYTF; CDR3 DNA: TGTGCCAGCAGCTTCCAGGGTACTGTTGGCTACACCTTC
CDR3 length: 15; D gene: NA; J gene: TRBJ2-3; clone size: many; V gene: TRBV10-3; CDR3 protein: CAISEGLANTDTQYF; CDR3 DNA: TGTGCCATCAGTGAGGGACTGGCAAACACAGATACGCAGTATTTT
CDR3 length: 17; D gene: TRBD2; J gene: TRBJ2-5; clone size: NA; V gene: TRBV11-2; CDR3 protein: CASSSRLAGVSGETQYF; CDR3 DNA: TGTGCCAGCAGCTCACGCCTAGCGGGAGTATCGGGGGAGACCCAGTACTTC
CDR3 length: 17; D gene: NA; J gene: TRBJ1-1; clone size: NA; V gene: TRBV19; CDR3 protein: CASSIDRQMLGNTEAFF; CDR3 DNA: TGTGCCAGTAGTATAGATCGACAGATGCTTGGGAACACTGAAGCTTTCTTT
CDR3 length: 15; D gene: NA; J gene: TRBJ1-1; clone size: many; V gene: TRBV24-1; CDR3 protein: CATSDPRVPNTEAFF; CDR3 DNA: TGTGCCACCAGTGATCCTAGGGTACCGAACACTGAAGCTTTCTTT
CDR3 length: 16; D gene: NA; J gene: TRBJ2-2; clone size: NA; V gene: TRBV7-2; CDR3 protein: CASSLVETRPVGELFF; CDR3 DNA: TGTGCCAGCAGCTTAGTCGAGACTAGGCCTGTGGGGGAGCTGTTTTTT
CDR3 length: 15; D gene: NA; J gene: TRBJ1-1; clone size: NA; V gene: TRBV5-1; CDR3 protein: CASSLAGQGTTEAFF; CDR3 DNA: TGCGCCAGCAGCTTGGCGGGTCAGGGAACCACTGAAGCTTTCTTT
CDR3 length: 18; D gene: TRBD2; J gene: TRBJ2-7; clone size: many; V gene: TRBV12-3/TRBV12-4; CDR3 protein: CASSSPPTSGRAGAEQYF; CDR3 DNA: TGTGCCAGCAGTTCCCCTCCGACTAGCGGGAGGGCCGGTGCCGAGCAGTACTTC
CDR3 length: 14; D gene: NA; J gene: TRBJ2-3; clone size: NA; V gene: TRBV7-2; CDR3 protein: CASSKDTSTDTQYF; CDR3 DNA: TGTGCCAGCAGCAAAGACACTAGCACAGATACGCAGTATTTT
CDR3 length: 14; D gene: NA; J gene: TRBJ2-3; clone size: many; V gene: TRBV29-1; CDR3 protein: CSVGRGPLTDTQYF; CDR3 DNA: TGCAGCGTTGGGCGGGGCCCACTCACAGATACGCAGTATTTT
CDR3 length: 14; D gene: NA; J gene: TRBJ2-3; clone size: many; V gene: TRBV6-1; CDR3 protein: CASSELRQPDTQYF; CDR3 DNA: TGTGCCAGCAGTGAATTAAGACAGCCAGATACGCAGTATTTT
CDR3 length: 15; D gene: TRBD2; J gene: TRBJ2-1; clone size: many; V gene: TRBV6-2/TRBV6-3; CDR3 protein: CASSSELAGSNEQFF; CDR3 DNA: TGTGCCAGCAGTTCGGAGCTAGCGGGAAGCAATGAGCAGTTCTTC
CDR3 length: 16; D gene: TRBD2; J gene: TRBJ2-2; clone size: many; V gene: TRBV6-5; CDR3 protein: CASSYSGGGAVGELFF; CDR3 DNA: TGTGCCAGCAGTTACTCGGGCGGGGGGGCCGTCGGGGAGCTGTTTTTT
CDR3 length: 14; D gene: NA; J gene: TRBJ2-7; clone size: few; V gene: TRBV7-2; CDR3 protein: CASRRQGGGYEQYF; CDR3 DNA: TGTGCCAGCAGGCGACAGGGAGGGGGATACGAGCAGTACTTC
CDR3 length: 13; D gene: TRBD2; J gene: TRBJ2-1; clone size: NA; V gene: TRBV7-2; CDR3 protein: CASSWTSWDEQFF; CDR3 DNA: TGTGCCAGCAGCTGGACTAGCTGGGATGAGCAGTTCTTC
CDR3 length: 13; D gene: TRBD1; J gene: TRBJ1-2; clone size: NA; V gene: TRBV7-2; CDR3 protein: CASSLAGTGGYTF; CDR3 DNA: TGTGCCAGCAGCCTCGCGGGGACAGGAGGCTACACCTTC
CDR3 length: 13; D gene: NA; J gene: TRBJ2-7; clone size: many; V gene: TRBV29-1; CDR3 protein: CSVAWGGNYEQYF; CDR3 DNA: TGCAGCGTGGCTTGGGGTGGGAACTACGAGCAGTACTTC
CDR3 length: 15; D gene: NA; J gene: TRBJ1-6; clone size: many; V gene: TRBV5-1; CDR3 protein: CASSSVGGSESPLHF; CDR3 DNA: TGCGCCAGCAGCTCTGTAGGAGGGTCCGAGTCACCCCTCCACTTT
CDR3 length: 16; D gene: TRBD2; J gene: TRBJ2-3; clone size: NA; V gene: TRBV12-3/TRBV12-4; CDR3 protein: CASSQGTSGGLDTQYF; CDR3 DNA: TGTGCCAGCAGTCAGGGGACTAGCGGGGGGCTAGATACGCAGTATTTT
CDR3 length: 15; D gene: TRBD2; J gene: TRBJ2-1; clone size: NA; V gene: TRBV5-1; CDR3 protein: CASSFRLAEGNEQFF; CDR3 DNA: TGCGCCAGCAGCTTTCGACTAGCGGAGGGCAATGAGCAGTTCTTC
CDR3 length: 15; D gene: TRBD1; J gene: TRBJ2-7; clone size: NA; V gene: TRBV7-2; CDR3 protein: CASSVQGGSGDEQYF; CDR3 DNA: TGTGCCAGCAGCGTACAGGGGGGTTCTGGTGACGAGCAGTACTTC
CDR3 length: 17; D gene: TRBD1; J gene: TRBJ2-7; clone size: many; V gene: TRBV15; CDR3 protein: CATSSLGLTGLSYEQYF; CDR3 DNA: TGTGCCACCAGCAGCCTGGGCTTGACAGGGCTTTCCTACGAGCAGTACTTC
CDR3 length: 19; D gene: TRBD2; J gene: TRBJ2-3; clone size: NA; V gene: TRBV10-3; CDR3 protein: CAISESDYTIAGGRDTQYF; CDR3 DNA: TGTGCCATCAGTGAGTCCGATTATACAATAGCGGGAGGAAGAGATACGCAGTATTTT
CDR3 length: 14; D gene: NA; J gene: TRBJ1-6; clone size: NA; V gene: TRBV11-1; CDR3 protein: CASSTGHSTSPLHF; CDR3 DNA: TGTGCCAGCAGCACGGGACATTCGACTTCACCCCTCCACTTT
CDR3 length: 14; D gene: TRBD1; J gene: TRBJ2-7; clone size: many; V gene: TRBV5-1; CDR3 protein: CASASGTGSYEQYF; CDR3 DNA: TGCGCCAGCGCCTCAGGGACAGGGAGTTACGAGCAGTACTTC